The next 10 T cell receptor beta chains were all read from a single sample in a study of blood T cell repertoires in COVID-19. Assay used: immunoSEQ multiplex PCR; TCRdb lists only in-frame clones, some missing. The top ten hold roughly 8% of the sample, which has 150,000 to 200,000 clones, 80% to 85% seen once. Specimen: PBMCs or T cells enriched from blood (not recorded which). The receptors shown here come from a woman between 50 and 59 years old who had recovered from COVID-19.

The chain couples TRBV3-1 (or the pseudogene TRBV3-2) to TRBJ2-3, with 7 positions matching TRBD1. Per germline, CDR1 LGHDT and CDR2 YNNKEL (reference sequence). The V and J ends lost 2 bases and 2 bases, in that order; junction bases with no gene match: 4. The CDR3 spans 15 residues. The chain's CDR3 is CASSQQDRLTDTQYF. Written as DNA, the CDR3 is TGTGCCAGCAGCCAACAGGACAGGCTCACAGATACGCAGTATTTT.

This clone was counted between two and nine times. This CDR3 is CASSKYPGGLYGYTF. CDR3 bases: TGTGCCAGCAGCAAATATCCAGGGGGCCTCTATGGCTACACCTTC. This chain connects TRBV3-1 (or the pseudogene TRBV3-2) to TRBJ1-2, with TRBD1 matching 8 bases. V was pared by 5 bases and J by 4 bases, with 9 bases of the junction left unmatched. The CDR3 spans 15 residues. Looked up from germline, CDR1 is LGHDT and CDR2 is YNNKEL (reference sequence).

The CDR3 spells CASSEARLTDTQYF. CDR3 nucleotide sequence: TGTGCCAGCAGTGAAGCGCGCCTTACAGATACGCAGTATTTT. The V and J genes are TRBV6-1 and TRBJ2-3; D remains ambiguous. The CDR3 is 14 residues long. CDR1 MNHNS and CDR2 SASEGT come from the germline V gene. Trimming took 0 bases from V and 3 from J, leaving 7 bases between them.

The V and J genes are TRBV4-3 and TRBJ1-2, with 8 bases that match TRBD1. The germline V gene encodes CDR1 LGHNA and CDR2 YSLEER. The CDR3 extends over 15 amino acids. V shed 0 bases, J shed 11 bases, and the junction held 11 bases outside the gene matches. The DNA for the CDR3 is TGCGCCAGCAGCCAAGACCTGCAGGACAGGGTGGGATACACCTTC. Residues: CASSQDLQDRVGYTF.

The genes are TRBV6-4 and TRBJ1-5; D may be TRBD1 (6 bases). The germline gives CDR1 MRHNA, CDR2 SNTAGT. V was clipped by 6 bases and J by 5 bases, with 11 bases between them. The CDR3 contains 13 residues. CDR3 loop: CASRTGKHQPQHF. The CDR3 coding sequence is TGTGCCAGCAGAACAGGGAAGCATCAGCCCCAGCATTTT.

J is TRBJ2-5 and V is TRBV18, with unresolved D. V was clipped by 1 base and J by 5 bases, with 11 bases between them. Germline-derived CDR1 and CDR2 are KGHSH and LQKENI. CDR3 size: 14 residues. CDR3 loop: CASSPQQLGETQYF. CDR3 in DNA: TGTGCCAGCTCACCACAGCAGCTCGGGGAGACCCAGTACTTC.

This CDR3 reads CASSPRDTPNTEAFF. The CDR3 nucleotides read TGTGCCAGTAGTCCAAGGGACACCCCGAACACTGAAGCTTTCTTT. The chain carries TRBV19 and TRBJ1-1; the D gene is possibly TRBD1 (6 bases). Trimming took off 5 bases at V and 1 base at J, with 14 bases between the two ends. Germline lookup yields CDR1 LNHDA and CDR2 SQIVND (reference sequence). CDR3 length: 15 amino acids.

On this clone itself: Germline is not matched at one junction end, which may reflect a read error. The chain combines TRBV7-7 with TRBJ2-7, with TRBD1 identical over 9 bases. CDR1 and CDR2 (germline): SSHAT, FNYEAQ (reference sequence). The CDR3 has 15 amino acids. The CDR3: CASSLEGQGSYEQYF. The DNA of the CDR3 is TGTGCTAGCAGCTTAGAGGGACAGGGTTCCTACGAGCAGTACTTC.

This clone was detected once. CDR3 in amino acids: CASSQGTSGSWEQYF. DNA for the CDR3: TGTGCCAGCAGCCAAGGGACTAGCGGGAGTTGGGAGCAGTACTTC. This chain connects TRBV3-1 (or the pseudogene TRBV3-2) to TRBJ2-7; 13 bases agree with TRBD2. V dropped 1 base and J dropped 7; count of bases not matched to a gene: 4. The CDR3 is made up of 15 amino acids. Germline V lookup: CDR1 LGHDT, CDR2 YNNKEL (reference sequence).

The gene calls are TRBV5-1 and TRBJ1-1; TRBD1 matches 7 bases. This CDR3 has 15 residues. J was trimmed by 3 bases and V by 4 bases; bases with no gene match: 9. Germline CDR1 SGHRS, CDR2 YFSETQ. CDR3 DNA sequence: TGCGCCAGCAGCCCGGAAGACAGGGTTTACACTGAAGCTTTCTTT. Its protein product is CASSPEDRVYTEAFF.